This TCR beta chain comes out of a study of CD8+CD57+ T cells in acquired aplastic anemia (dated by TCRdb to the late 2010s). Describing the broader study: Extracted DNA from sorted CD4+ and CD8+ cells averaged about 3.4 ug, ranging from about 0.17 to 27.4 ug.

Summary of the overall study and its limitations: No significant difference in CD8+ Simpson's diversity was found between patients and healthy controls (P=0.060). Although roughly 30 CD8+ CDR3 sequences were shared by patients and controls, these sequences appeared highly expressed in patients and within the immunodominant clones of patients.

At the junction V is shortened by 0 bases and J by 7 bases, with 13 bases in between. For CDR1 and CDR2, the germline V gene lists SGHDT and YYEEEE. Spanning cysteine to phenylalanine, the CDR3 consists of 14 amino acids. The only DNA kept is the CDR3, 42 bases in frame from the first base. This clonotype was seen at least ten times. The clone's antigen remains unknown. No quality values exist for individual bases; no much larger clone is one base distant. In the study, sorted CD4+ and CD8+ blood T cells from patients with severe aplastic anemia and from healthy subjects underwent deep sequencing of TCR repertoires. Ficoll-Paque density gradient centrifugation was used to isolate peripheral blood mononuclear cells. CD4+ and CD8+ T cells were sorted by FACS or magnetic beads before DNA extraction. TCR beta VDJ combination and CDR3 sequence profiling used genomic DNA as the template. An Illumina HiSeq 2000 was the platform used for TCR repertoire sequencing. Per the authors' processing: TRBV/TRBJ rearrangement plots, CDR3 size and DJ length profiles, and Simpson's diversity index were used to evaluate the repertoires. The immunodominant clone was defined as the most abundant DNA sequence in deep sequencing data. CDR3 amino acid sequences were checked for sharing across subjects and were also compared against the VDJdb database and published repertoires. TCRdb reprocessing: public reads trimmed at Q25 with fastp, clones called with MiXCR, in-frame beta chains kept. One record per CDR3 amino acid sequence lists the most common genes and DNA. In this record, the V and J calls reflect TCRdb's handling and not the investigators' own analysis. For this sample there are about 190,000 distinct CDR3 sequences; 64% appear just once. The top ten clonotypes cover just over 45% of the sample.

Sequenced: sorted CD4+, CD8+, or CD8+CD57+ T cells (not recorded which) from PBMCs. The V and J segments used are TRBV5-6 and TRBJ2-5; the D segment could be TRBD2, given 5 matching bases. The TCR sequence derives from a human donor with severe aplastic anemia or a healthy control (not recorded which). The DNA reads as follows: TGTGCCAGCAGCTTGGTGGACTTCCTGGGGACCCAGTACTTC. Translated, this gives CASSLVDFLGTQYF.